The present T cell receptor (beta chain) was sequenced within a study of shared clonotypes between healthy human individuals. About the research overall: Per-donor plates numbered three CD4 naive, three CD4 memory, two CD8 naive and one CD8 memory. The study, taken as a whole, reports: Across subsets, estimated richness was generally greater for naive than for memory populations.

About this clone itself: Antigen: not known.

Profiled with immunoSEQ multiplex PCR; TCRdb holds only in-frame clones, not every one. The sample comprises 2 million to 3 million clones, more than 90% of which are singletons, and roughly 0.15% rests with the top ten. The sequenced material came from naive CD4+ T cells sorted from blood. Subset here: CD45RA+ positively selected. This clonotype was sampled from a young man in good health.

In nucleotides, the CDR3 is TGTGCCAGCAGCCTAAACCCCCAGGTGGGGTCTGGAAACACCATATATTTT. Its protein is CASSLNPQVGSGNTIYF. The chain carries TRBV7-6 and TRBJ1-3; the D is unclear. Germline V gene sequence: CDR1 SGHVS, CDR2 FNYEAQ. The CDR3 has 17 residues. Trimming cost V 5 bases and J 1 base, with 18 bases left between them.